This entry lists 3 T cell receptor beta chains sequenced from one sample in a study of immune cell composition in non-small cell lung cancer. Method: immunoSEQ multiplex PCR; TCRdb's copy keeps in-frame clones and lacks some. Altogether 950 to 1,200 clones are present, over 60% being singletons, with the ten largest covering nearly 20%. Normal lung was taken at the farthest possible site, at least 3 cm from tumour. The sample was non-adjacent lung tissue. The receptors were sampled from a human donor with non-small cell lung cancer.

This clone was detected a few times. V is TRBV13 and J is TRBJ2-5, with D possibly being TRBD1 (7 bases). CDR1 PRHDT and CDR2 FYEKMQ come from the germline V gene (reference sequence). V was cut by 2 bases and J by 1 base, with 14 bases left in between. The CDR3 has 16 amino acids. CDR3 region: CASSLYGGGPQETQYF. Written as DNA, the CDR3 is TGTGCCAGCAGCTTATATGGAGGGGGCCCCCAAGAGACCCAGTACTTC.

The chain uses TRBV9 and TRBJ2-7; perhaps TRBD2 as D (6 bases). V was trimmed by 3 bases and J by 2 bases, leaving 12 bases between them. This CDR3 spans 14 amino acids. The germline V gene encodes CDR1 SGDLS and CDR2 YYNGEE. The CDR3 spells CASSAGGETYEQYF. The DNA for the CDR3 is TGTGCCAGCAGCGCCGGGGGAGAAACCTACGAGCAGTACTTC.

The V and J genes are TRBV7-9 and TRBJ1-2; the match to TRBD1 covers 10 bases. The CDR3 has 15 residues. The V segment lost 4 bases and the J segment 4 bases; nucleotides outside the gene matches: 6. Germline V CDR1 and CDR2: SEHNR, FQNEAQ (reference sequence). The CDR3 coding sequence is TGTGCCAGCAGCTACGGACAGGGGGTGGCCTATGGCTACACCTTC. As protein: CASSYGQGVAYGYTF. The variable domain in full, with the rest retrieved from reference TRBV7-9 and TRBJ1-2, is DTGVSQNPRHKITKRGQNVTFRCDPISEHNRLYWYRQTLGQGPEFLTYFQNEAQLEKSRLLSDRFSAERPKGSFSTLEIQRTEQGDSAMYLCASSYGQGVAYGYTFGSGTRLTVV.